A single sample is the source of the 16 T cell receptor beta chains below, sequenced in a study of Graves' ophthalmopathy and Graves' hyperthyroidism. The study amplified TCR beta CDR3 regions using RNA transcripts. A first-round RT-PCR used HTBI primers, followed by a second-round multiplex PCR. TCRdb processed the multiplex PCR reads anew with MiXCR; each CDR3 protein has one entry. The table has approximately 1.2 million distinct CDR3 sequences, approximately 35% seen once. The sequencing sample was made of peripheral blood or thyroid tissue (not recorded which). These receptors came from an adult man with Graves' hyperthyroidism.

The chain combines TRBV19 with TRBJ2-2; TRBD2 aligns across 7 bases. This CDR3 contains 15 residues. Trimming removed 3 bases from V and 4 bases from J; junction bases left unmatched: 5. The germline gives CDR1 LNHDA, CDR2 SQIVND (reference sequence). The CDR3 DNA reads as TGTGCCAGTAGTATGGGGCGGGAGACCACCGGGGAGCTGTTTTTT. Translation: CASSMGRETTGELFF.

Comment on this clonotype: Mismatch with germline at one junction end may stem from a read error. V and J are TRBV10-3 and TRBJ1-1; no reliable D call. CDR1 and CDR2 from the germline V gene are ENHRY and SYGVKD. The CDR3 contains 13 residues. The DNA of the CDR3 is TGTGCCAGCAGTGAAAGTGGTCGGATTGAAGCTTTCTTT. It translates to CASSESGRIEAFF.

The chain has TRBV9 and TRBJ2-5; D is ambiguous. This CDR3 comprises 16 residues. Germline values: CDR1 SGDLS, CDR2 YYNGEE. Trimming took 4 bases from V and 3 from J, leaving 19 bases between them. This CDR3 reads CASSPHLLGREETQYF. For the CDR3, the DNA is TGTGCCAGCAGCCCCCACCTGTTGGGCCGGGAAGAGACCCAGTACTTC.

This clonotype was seen repeatedly, ten times or more. V is TRBV15 and J is TRBJ2-7; perhaps TRBD1 as D (5 bases). This CDR3 is built from 14 residues. V dropped 3 bases and J dropped 1 base, with 10 bases sitting between them. Germline V gene sequence: CDR1 LNHNV, CDR2 YYDKDF (reference sequence). The CDR3 protein is CATSRTTESYEQYF. In nucleotides, the CDR3 is TGTGCCACCAGCAGGACGACAGAGTCCTACGAGCAGTACTTC.

The rearrangement links TRBV11-2 to TRBJ2-7; 9 bases fit TRBD2. The better agreement between TRBJ2-1 and the DNA end casts doubt on the J call. This CDR3 is built from 15 residues. Germline values: CDR1 SGHAT, CDR2 FQNNGV. The CDR3 reads CASSQPREGDNEQFF. The CDR3 DNA follows: TGTGCCAGCAGCCAGCCGCGGGAGGGCGACAATGAGCAGTTCTTC.

The chain couples TRBV10-3 to TRBJ1-1, with TRBD1 matching over 8 bases. CDR1 and CDR2 (germline): ENHRY, SYGVKD. The ends lost 10 bases at V and 6 bases at J; junction bases unmatched: 16. This CDR3 is 15 amino acids long. The CDR3 loop reads CASGESGGPRSEAFF. CDR3 coding DNA: TGTGCCAGCGGGGAGTCAGGGGGCCCCCGGTCTGAAGCTTTCTTT.

This clonotype was detected only once. The junction shows a germline mismatch at one end, possibly a read error. This chain connects TRBV5-1 to TRBJ1-1; 7 bases align to TRBD1. Germline loops: CDR1 SGHRS, CDR2 YFSETQ. The CDR3 is 15 residues long. This chain's CDR3 is CASSLGWDRNTEAFF. The CDR3 bases are TGCGCCAGCAGTTTGGGTTGGGACAGGAACACTGAAGCTTTCTTT.

This clonotype was counted at least ten times. The chain joins TRBV29-1 to TRBJ1-3, with D perhaps matching TRBD1 (5 bases). Looked up from germline, CDR1 is SQVTM and CDR2 is ANQGSEA. The germline V and J ends were trimmed by 0 bases and 3 bases, with 18 bases remaining between them. CDR3 length: 17 residues. The CDR3 is CSVEDRRTGTVGNTIYF. The CDR3 region has the DNA TGCAGCGTTGAAGATCGTCGGACCGGGACGGTTGGAAACACCATATATTTT.

The sample holds a few counts of this clonotype. The genes are TRBV20-1 and TRBJ1-4; D unresolved. The CDR3 has 13 residues. Trimming took 3 bases from V and 6 from J, leaving 11 bases between them. Germline V gene data show CDR1 as DFQATT and CDR2 as SNEGSKA (reference sequence). CDR3 in DNA: TGCAGTGCTAGTATGCCAGATGATGAAAAACTGTTTTTT. It is translated as CSASMPDDEKLFF.

The chain carries TRBV7-9 and TRBJ1-2; TRBD1 matches at 9 bases. The CDR3 length is 12 residues. Germline CDR1 and CDR2: SEHNR and FQNEAQ (reference sequence). For the CDR3, the DNA is TGTGCAGCCGGGACAGGGAACGAAGGCTACACCTTC. It specifies CAAGTGNEGYTF. The whole variable domain, remainder taken from reference TRBV7-9 and TRBJ1-2, is DTGVSQNPRHKITKRGQNVTFRCDPISEHNRLYWYRQTLGQGPEFLTYFQNEAQLEKSRLLSDRFSAERPKGSFSTLEIQRTEQGDSAMYLCAAGTGNEGYTFGSGTRLTVV.

About this clonotype: The CDR3 end shows no conserved phenylalanine or tryptophan, and so a read error is likely. Because the CDR3's place on the DNA is in doubt, the DNA is left out and the CDR3 is given as listed by TCRdb. The chain employs TRBV19 and TRBJ1-2. The CDR3 is 12 residues long, counting both termini. Germline V gives CDR1 LNHDA, CDR2 SQIVND (reference sequence). CDR3 residues: CASSPRLKAHSY.

The chain is built from TRBV10-3 and TRBJ2-7; 8 nucleotides line up with TRBD1. The CDR3 consists of 15 residues. From germline, CDR1 is ENHRY and CDR2 SYGVKD. The V and J ends lost 6 bases and 4 bases, in that order; junction bases with no gene match: 11. The CDR3 reads CAISIKTGALYEQYF. The CDR3 nucleotides are TGTGCCATCAGCATAAAGACAGGGGCCCTTTACGAGCAGTACTTC.

This clonotype appeared many times. CDR3 region: CSATSLLTNEKLFF. The CDR3 DNA reads as TGCAGTGCCACGTCCCTGCTAACTAATGAAAAACTGTTTTTT. This chain links TRBV20-1 with TRBJ1-4, with D uncertain. The CDR3 loop spans 14 amino acids. Per germline, CDR1 DFQATT and CDR2 SNEGSKA (reference sequence). V was trimmed by 6 bases and J by 1 base, leaving 12 bases between them.

This clonotype was counted many times. A single base separates this from a much larger clone, so it may be a read error. This sequence joins TRBV7-9 and TRBJ2-2, with D perhaps TRBD1 (6 bases). CDR3 size: 14 residues. Trimming cost V 2 bases and J 3 bases, with 7 bases left between them. Germline CDR1 is SEHNR and CDR2 is FQNEAQ (reference sequence). CDR3 bases: TGTGCCAGCAGCTTACAGGGGCACACCGGGGAGCTGTTTTTT. Translated: CASSLQGHTGELFF.

Many counts were recorded for this clonotype. The chain links TRBV15 to TRBJ1-1; D uncertain. V lost 1 base and J lost 8, with 8 bases in between. Germline V lookup: CDR1 LNHNV, CDR2 YYDKDF (reference sequence). The CDR3 loop spans 12 amino acids. The CDR3 DNA reads TGTGCCACCAGCAGAGGCGGGGTAGAAGCTTTCTTT. Protein sequence: CATSRGGVEAFF. Together with reference TRBV15 and TRBJ1-1, the CDR3 gives the full variable domain: DAMVIQNPRYQVTQFGKPVTLSCSQTLNHNVMYWYQQKSSQAPKLLFHYYDKDFNNEADTPDNFQSRRPNTSFCFLDIRSPGLGDTAMYLCATSRGGVEAFFGQGTRLTVV.

The chain joins TRBV7-9 to TRBJ1-5; no clear D. The CDR3 has 13 residues. The V end was cut by 1 base, the J end by 12 bases, with 13 bases between. CDR1 and CDR2 from the germline V gene are SEHNR and FQNEAQ (reference sequence). In DNA form, the CDR3 reads TGTGCCAGCAGCTTAGTCCCTGGGCAGGTCCAGCATTTT. It is translated as CASSLVPGQVQHF. The full variable domain, completed using reference TRBV7-9 and TRBJ1-5, is DTGVSQNPRHKITKRGQNVTFRCDPISEHNRLYWYRQTLGQGPEFLTYFQNEAQLEKSRLLSDRFSAERPKGSFSTLEIQRTEQGDSAMYLCASSLVPGQVQHFGDGTRLSIL.